The source of this TCR beta chain is a study of T-cell reconstitution after alpha-beta-depleted transplantation in children. Unique molecular identifiers were built into the TCRbeta library. MiXCR was run by TCRdb on the PCR reads, yielding one entry per CDR3 protein. The sample yields hundreds of thousands of distinct CDR3 sequences, about 16% seen once. A few counts support this clonotype. The germline V and J ends were trimmed by 1 base and 11 bases, with 6 bases remaining between them. Germline-derived CDR1 and CDR2 are SGHVS and FQNEAQ. The CDR3 runs 11 residues. The specimen was PBMCs from the stem cell graft donor, collected from the stem cell graft. This clonotype was obtained from a human donor who donated a stem cell graft to a child with acute lymphoblastic leukemia. The chain joins TRBV7-8 to TRBJ2-1, with no clear D. In DNA, the CDR3 is TGTGCCAGCAGCTTAGTCCTGCAGCAGTTCTTC. This codes for CASSLVLQQFF. The complete variable domain, with remaining parts taken from reference TRBV7-8 and TRBJ2-1, reads GAGVSQSPRYKVAKRGQDVALRCDPISGHVSLFWYQQALGQGPEFLTYFQNEAQLDKSGLPSDRFFAERPEGSVSTLKIQRTQQEDSAVYLCASSLVLQQFFGPGTRLTVL.